This note documents a single TCR beta chain sequence. Its target is not known. These data come from a study of lymphopenia after photon versus proton radiotherapy. Study-wide results and limits: Photon-treated patients lost naive T cells and TCR diversity; proton-treated stayed stable. After the lymphocyte nadir, photon-treated repertoires showed oligoclonal expansion, especially of CD8+ Temra cells. Better survival with proton therapy was suggested as possible, not demonstrated. A bigger post-nadir fall in TCR diversity correlated inversely with survival time in deceased patients.

Unmatched junction bases numbered 11, after V lost 6 bases and J lost 5 bases. The CDR3 sequence is 15 residues long. Germline values: CDR1 MDHEN, CDR2 SYDVKM. The repertoire was sequenced with immunoSEQ multiplex PCR; TCRdb's copy has only in-frame clones and lacks some. This sample has roughly 23,000 clones, with around 90% found just once. The input for sequencing was peripheral blood, taken from a patient treated with proton-based radiotherapy. This clonotype was obtained from a woman between 70 and 85 years old with pancreatic cancer. Some clones in this sample may be carry-over from other donors' samples. The chain is built from TRBV28 and TRBJ1-1; 8 bases agree with TRBD1. CDR3 region: CASSPIRTGWTEAFF. CDR3 nucleotide sequence: TGTGCCAGCAGCCCCATTCGGACAGGGTGGACTGAAGCTTTCTTT. The variable domain in full, with the rest retrieved from reference TRBV28 and TRBJ1-1, is DVKVTQSSRYLVKRTGEKVFLECVQDMDHENMFWYRQDPGLGLRLIYFSYDVKMKEKGDIPEGYSVSREKKERFSLILESASTNQTSMYLCASSPIRTGWTEAFFGQGTRLTVV.